The sample holds one count of the clone carrying this T cell receptor beta chain. Its antigen is currently unknown. In the study's own analysis: ImmunoSEQ supplied junction-only sequences lacking quality scores, so filtering was different. Profiling relied on immunoSEQ multiplex PCR, and the TCRdb table lists in-frame clones only, not all of them. The V and J calls and clone size are taken from that table; D and trimming were inferred from the DNA. The sample consists of millions of clones, roughly nine tenths of them appearing once. This entry is derived from a study of shared clonotypes between healthy human individuals. Points from the study as a whole: Of the naive CD4 clonotypes, around 4.7% were shared across several donors. Despite large depth, rarefaction showed incomplete sorted-subset sequencing.

The sequence derives from a young man in good health. Sample: naive CD4+ T cells sorted from blood. The sample's subset: CD45RA+ positively selected.

CDR3 nucleotide sequence: TGCGCCAGCAGCTTACAGGGTCCCGATGAAAAACTGTTTTTT. It encodes CASSLQGPDEKLFF. The chain carries TRBV5-1 and TRBJ1-4, with D possibly matching TRBD1 (6 bases). Trimming shortened V by 2 bases and J by 6 bases, and 11 bases separated the two germline ends. Per the germline V gene, CDR1 is SGHRS and CDR2 is YFSETQ. This CDR3 has 14 residues.